The 11 T cell receptor delta chains below were found in one sample sequenced in a study of gamma-delta T cells after stem cell transplantation. TCRdb re-processed the RT-PCR reads using CATT. The table has roughly 12,000 delta-chain clones, approximately 40% seen once. The specimen sequenced was gamma-delta T cells. These receptors were obtained from a human donor. It is not recorded whose cells these are; they may come from a transplant donor.

The V gene is TRDV2, the J gene TRDJ3; 7 positions match TRDD3. Germline CDR1 reads GEAIGNYY; CDR2 reads EKD. The CDR3 has 22 residues. The V and J ends lost 0 bases and 0 bases, in that order; junction bases with no gene match: 16. CDR3 sequence: CACDTGGSGQVAGSWDTRQMFF. The CDR3 nucleotides are TGTGCCTGTGACACCGGGGGATCCGGGCAAGTGGCGGGCTCCTGGGACACCCGACAGATGTTTTTC.

The chain combines TRDV1 with TRDJ2; 8 nucleotides agree with TRDD3. CDR1 and CDR2 from the germline V gene are TSWWSYY and QGS. CDR3 length: 21 amino acids. V lost 0 bases and J lost 2; bases outside the gene matches: 17. Here the CDR3 DNA reads TGTGCTCTTGGGGAACTATTAACGATTTGGGGGATCCGAATCTTGACAGCACAACTCTTCTTT. Residues: CALGELLTIWGIRILTAQLFF.

This clone was recorded a few times. This sequence joins TRDV2 and TRDJ1, with 13 positions matching TRDD3. The CDR3 contains 20 residues. V trimming: 0 bases; J trimming: 3 bases; junction bases outside the gene matches: 15. Looked up from germline, CDR1 is GEAIGNYY and CDR2 is EKD. The CDR3 DNA sequence: TGTGCCTGTGACACCGAATCACTGGGGGATACGCGGGAATTCTCCGATAAACTCATCTTT. Encoded protein: CACDTESLGDTREFSDKLIF.

The sample holds a few counts of this clone. CDR3 amino acids: CACDTAAGDRRWTDKLIF. In DNA, the CDR3 is TGTGCCTGTGACACAGCCGCGGGGGATAGGAGGTGGACCGATAAACTCATCTTT. The chain employs TRDV2 and TRDJ1; 8 positions agree with TRDD3. Trimming took 1 base from V and 2 from J; bases not matched to a gene: 14. CDR1 is GEAIGNYY and CDR2 is EKD in the germline V gene. This CDR3 region has 18 residues.

J is TRDJ3 and V is TRDV2, with 11 bases lining up with TRDD3. The CDR3 has 23 residues. The V gene end was trimmed by 0 bases and the J gene end by 0 bases; junction bases not matched to a gene: 15. CDR1 and CDR2 from the germline V gene are GEAIGNYY and EKD. The CDR3 DNA sequence: TGTGCCTGTGACACCGGGAGTGTACTGGGGGATAAGACCAGCTCCTGGGACACCCGACAGATGTTTTTC. Translating gives CACDTGSVLGDKTSSWDTRQMFF.

This clone has just one count. Being one base from a much bigger clone, this may be a read error. This rearrangement joins TRDV2 to TRDJ3; D not certain. The CDR3 length is 18 residues. From germline, CDR1 is GEAIGNYY and CDR2 EKD. The CDR3 here is CACDEGWTRSWYTRQMFF. CDR3 nucleotide sequence: TGTGCCTGTGACGAGGGCTGGACCCGCTCCTGGTACACCCGACAGATGTTTTTC.

In this sample, this clone turned up a few times. A read error may account for a junction end that differs from germline. The rearrangement uses TRDV1 and TRDJ1, with 10 bases matching TRDD3. The CDR3 is 15 amino acids. Germline V lookup: CDR1 TSWWSYY, CDR2 QGS. CDR3 loop: CALGQLGDQADKLIF. CDR3 nucleotides: TGTGCTCTTGGGCAACTGGGGGATCAGGCCGATAAACTCATCTTT.

The rearrangement links TRDV3 to TRDJ1; D not certain. This CDR3 is 14 amino acids long. Germline V gene sequence: CDR1 TVYSNPD, CDR2 GDNSRS (reference sequence). Trimming took 4 bases from V and 0 from J, leaving 15 bases between them. The CDR3 DNA follows: TGTGCCTGTTCCAGGGACCTTTACACCGATAAACTCATCTTT. This translates into CACSRDLYTDKLIF.

This clone was counted only a few times. The chain has TRDV2 and TRDJ3, with a weak D call TRDD3 (6 bases). CDR1 is GEAIGNYY and CDR2 is EKD in the germline V gene. The CDR3 is 21 amino acids. Trimming took 0 bases from V and 0 from J, leaving 20 bases between them. The CDR3 DNA reads TGTGCCTGTGACACCGGTCGTGAGCTGGGGAAGAGCTCCTGGGACACCCGACAGATGTTTTTC. Translating gives CACDTGRELGKSSWDTRQMFF.

V gene TRDV1 combines with J gene TRDJ1, with a weak D call TRDD3 (5 bases). Germline lookup yields CDR1 TSWWSYY and CDR2 QGS. V lost 0 bases and J lost 0, with 29 bases in between. The CDR3 runs to 22 residues. Written as DNA, the CDR3 is TGTGCTCTTGGGGAACTCGGAACCCGCCGGGGGGTTCGAACGGGGTACACCGATAAACTCATCTTT. Protein sequence: CALGELGTRRGVRTGYTDKLIF.

Turning to this clone: This sample also contains other DNA sequences that code for the same CDR3. The chain joins TRDV2 to TRDJ3, with D perhaps TRDD3 (6 bases). CDR1 GEAIGNYY and CDR2 EKD come from the germline V gene. CDR3 length equals 19 residues. The ends were cut back, 0 bases at V and 0 bases at J, with 14 bases in the middle. In DNA form, the CDR3 reads TGTGCCTGTGACACCTGGGGGCCCAAAAGCTCCTGGGACACCCGACAGATGTTTTTC. The encoded protein is CACDTWGPKSSWDTRQMFF.